This is a list of T cell receptor beta chains from one sample in a study of response to subunit inactivated influenza vaccine. TCRdb used MiXCR to reprocess the RT-PCR reads, holding one entry per CDR3 protein. Here the sample spans about 500,000 distinct CDR3 sequences, 16% being singletons. This specimen was CD4+ T cells sorted from PBMCs, taken approximately 25 months after vaccination. The origin of the receptors is a man aged 45 to 70 who received an inactivated influenza vaccine. CDR3s include the opening cysteine and the closing phenylalanine or tryptophan. A D gene is named only where the DNA matches it firmly. Clone size, where shown, is once, few, many, or a class for clones that have expanded.

DNA: TGTGCCAGCAGTTTAGGGTCTGGGGCACATGAGCAGTTCTTC
CDR3: CASSLGSGAHEQFF
size: NA
D: NA
J: TRBJ2-1
V: TRBV6-5

DNA: TGCGCCAGCAGCTTCGTGGGGGGAGAAAAACTGTTTTTT
CDR3: CASSFVGGEKLFF
size: NA
D: NA
J: TRBJ1-4
V: TRBV5-1

DNA: TGCGCCAGCAGCCCACCCGCCGTCTACGAGCAGTACTTC
CDR3: CASSPPAVYEQYF
size: NA
D: NA
J: TRBJ2-7
V: TRBV5-1

DNA: TGTGCCATCAGTGAGTCGATCCAGGGTCGAGACAATGAGCAGTTCTTC
CDR3: CAISESIQGRDNEQFF
size: many
D: NA
J: TRBJ2-1
V: TRBV10-3

DNA: TGTGCCAGCAGCTACCACAGGGGTACAGATACGCAGTATTTT
CDR3: CASSYHRGTDTQYF
size: few
D: TRBD1
J: TRBJ2-3
V: TRBV7-2

DNA: TGTGCCAGCACCATGGACCCGACAACCGGGGAGCTGTTTTTT
CDR3: CASTMDPTTGELFF
size: NA
D: NA
J: TRBJ2-2
V: TRBV3-1

DNA: TGTGCCAGCAGCTTCTCCAACCAAGAGACCCAGTACTTC
CDR3: CASSFSNQETQYF
size: few
D: NA
J: TRBJ2-5
V: TRBV7-2

DNA: TGTGCCAGCAGCCAAGAGACTGGTAGGGGCGGGGAGCTGTTTTTT
CDR3: CASSQETGRGGELFF
size: NA
D: NA
J: TRBJ2-2
V: TRBV4-2

DNA: TGCGCCAGCAGCCAAGGATCCAGCGGGGCCTCCTACGAGCAGTACTTC
CDR3: CASSQGSSGASYEQYF
size: NA
D: TRBD2
J: TRBJ2-7
V: TRBV4-1

DNA: TGTGCCAGCAGCCTCGGGTGGCACTCCTACGAGCAGTACTTC
CDR3: CASSLGWHSYEQYF
size: NA
D: NA
J: TRBJ2-7
V: TRBV12-3/TRBV12-4

DNA: TGCGCCAGCAGCCTAAGACAGGGAATCTACAATGAGCAGTTCTTC
CDR3: CASSLRQGIYNEQFF
size: NA
D: TRBD1
J: TRBJ2-1
V: TRBV5-1

DNA: TGTGCCAGCAGCCAAGATCCGACTAGCGGGAGGGGTGAGCAGTTCTTC
CDR3: CASSQDPTSGRGEQFF
size: NA
D: TRBD2
J: TRBJ2-1
V: TRBV4-2

DNA: TGTGCCAGCAGGATTGGGCCAGCTCAAAATTCACCCCTCCACTTT
CDR3: CASRIGPAQNSPLHF
size: NA
D: NA
J: TRBJ1-6
V: TRBV6-1

DNA: TGTGCCACCAGCAGAGACGGGACTAGCGGGCTTATGCTTCGCACAGATACGCAGTATTTT
CDR3: CATSRDGTSGLMLRTDTQYF
size: NA
D: TRBD2
J: TRBJ2-3
V: TRBV15

DNA: TGTGCCAGCACCACACGGACAAGAATCTCCTACGAGCAGTACTTC
CDR3: CASTTRTRISYEQYF
size: few
D: NA
J: TRBJ2-7
V: TRBV6-1

DNA: TGCACCGCACCACCTAGCGGGAGCTACAATGAGCAGTTCTTC
CDR3: CTAPPSGSYNEQFF
size: NA
D: TRBD2
J: TRBJ2-1
V: TRBV20-1

DNA: TGTGCCAGTAGTCGAAGGACGAGAACAGGCGTTGCAACTAATGAAAAACTGTTTTTT
CDR3: CASSRRTRTGVATNEKLFF
size: NA
D: NA
J: TRBJ1-4
V: TRBV19

DNA: TGTGCCTGGAGTGTAGTTAGCGGGGCAAACTACAATGAGCAGTTCTTC
CDR3: CAWSVVSGANYNEQFF
size: NA
D: TRBD2
J: TRBJ2-1
V: TRBV30

DNA: TGTGCCAGCAGGACCGAGGCGGGACAGGGTATGAATGAGCAGTTCTTC
CDR3: CASRTEAGQGMNEQFF
size: few
D: TRBD1
J: TRBJ2-1
V: TRBV28

DNA: TGTGCCAGCAGGATGGGAGGGCGCTCGAGCTCTGGGGCCAACGTCCTGACTTTC
CDR3: CASRMGGRSSSGANVLTF
size: few
D: TRBD2
J: TRBJ2-6
V: TRBV28

DNA: TGCGCCAGCAGCTTGGGAGGGGGCGACACTGAAGCTTTCTTT
CDR3: CASSLGGGDTEAFF
size: NA
D: TRBD1
J: TRBJ1-1
V: TRBV5-1

DNA: TGCAGTGCCCCCCGTCCGGCTAGCGGGAATGTGGGTGAGCAGTTCTTC
CDR3: CSAPRPASGNVGEQFF
size: NA
D: TRBD2
J: TRBJ2-1
V: TRBV20-1

DNA: TGTGCCAGCAGTCGACAGAACTATGGCTACACCTTC
CDR3: CASSRQNYGYTF
size: few
D: NA
J: TRBJ1-2
V: TRBV6-2/TRBV6-3

DNA: TGTGCCATCAGGGGGCAACGGTCGAACACTGAAGCTTTCTTT
CDR3: CAIRGQRSNTEAFF
size: NA
D: NA
J: TRBJ1-1
V: TRBV10-3

DNA: TGTGCCATCAGTGAAGGACAGAACTATGGCTACACCTTC
CDR3: CAISEGQNYGYTF
size: many
D: NA
J: TRBJ1-2
V: TRBV10-3

DNA: TGTGCCATCAGTGAAGGGGCAACGAACACTGAAGCTTTCTTT
CDR3: CAISEGATNTEAFF
size: NA
D: NA
J: TRBJ1-1
V: TRBV10-3

DNA: TGCGCCAGCAGCCATACCTCGGGACACCCTGGAAACACCATATATTTT
CDR3: CASSHTSGHPGNTIYF
size: few
D: NA
J: TRBJ1-3
V: TRBV5-1

DNA: TGTGCCAGCAGCCAAGATCTGGGGGGTAGATTCTACGAGCAGTACTTC
CDR3: CASSQDLGGRFYEQYF
size: few
D: NA
J: TRBJ2-7
V: TRBV4-2

DNA: TGTGCCAGCTCATCCCTCAGAACTTCCCAAGAGACCCAGTACTTC
CDR3: CASSSLRTSQETQYF
size: few
D: NA
J: TRBJ2-5
V: TRBV18